This record concerns one T cell receptor (beta chain) sequence. The CDR3 totals 15 residues. Germline CDR1 reads SGDLS; CDR2 reads YYNGEE. The V and J ends lost 2 bases and 4 bases, in that order; junction bases with no gene match: 3. This sample was taken from a study of T cell responses to AZD1222 COVID-19 vaccine. Using immunoSEQ multiplex PCR, the repertoire was profiled, and TCRdb retains in-frame clones only, with some absent. The table lists 80,000 to 95,000 clones, roughly 90% of them singletons. The chain joins TRBV9 to TRBJ1-6; TRBD1 matches at 7 bases. The sequence came from an adult in good health. The specimen was peripheral blood, collected on day 0 of MenACWY control vaccination. The CDR3 nucleotides read TGTGCCAGCAGCGTGACGACAGGGTATAATTCACCCCTCCACTTT. The encoded protein is CASSVTTGYNSPLHF.